The T cell receptor beta chain under discussion was sequenced for a study of a mutant IDH1 vaccine in newly diagnosed glioma. Whole-study context: Vaccine administration was initiated 4-6 weeks following radiotherapy alone, or with temozolomide cycles. Before enrollment, patients got radiotherapy alone, temozolomide alone, or mostly the combination. Study-wide results and limits: Immune responses induced by the vaccine were seen in 80% to 95% of patients, spanning multiple MHC alleles.

CDR1 and CDR2 (germline): SGHTA, FQGTGA. The CDR3 is 17 amino acids. V lost 5 bases and J lost 4, with 22 bases in between. This clone is judged medium-sized (0.01 to 0.1%). The antigen is not known. Stated time point: week 23, last vaccination. A single vaccine dose contained 300 ug of mutant IDH1 20-mer peptide, and topical imiquimod was used with it. Donors had new WHO grade 3 or 4 IDH1-mutant, ATRX-lost astrocytomas. Assay used: immunoSEQ multiplex PCR; TCRdb lists only in-frame clones, some missing. The sample has over 25,000 clones, around nine tenths seen once. The sequence was obtained from a man aged 40-55 years with glioma. The V and J genes are TRBV7-3 and TRBJ2-3, with TRBD2 as a possible D gene (5 bases). Source: PBMCs, taken from a glioma patient whose treatment included an IDH1 peptide vaccine. The CDR3 loop reads CASSRTASGGKSDTQYF. The DNA for the CDR3 is TGTGCCAGCAGCCGGACTGCGAGCGGAGGAAAGTCAGATACGCAGTATTTT.